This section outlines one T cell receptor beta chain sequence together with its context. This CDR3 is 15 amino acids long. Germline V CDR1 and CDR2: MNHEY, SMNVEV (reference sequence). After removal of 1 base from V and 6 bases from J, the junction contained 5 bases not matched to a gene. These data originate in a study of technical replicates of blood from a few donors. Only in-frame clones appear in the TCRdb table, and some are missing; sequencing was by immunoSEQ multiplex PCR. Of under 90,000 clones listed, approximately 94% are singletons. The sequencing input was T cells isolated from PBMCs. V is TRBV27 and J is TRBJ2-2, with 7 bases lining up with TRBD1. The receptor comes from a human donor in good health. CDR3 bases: TGTGCCAGCAGTTTATGGTCAGGGGGACCCGGGGAGCTGTTTTTT. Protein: CASSLWSGGPGELFF.